Presented here are 30 T cell receptor beta chains from one specimen sequenced in a study of T cell repertoires in cytomegalovirus infection. TCRdb used MiXCR to reprocess the reads, holding one entry per CDR3 protein. The repertoire holds about 260,000 distinct CDR3 sequences, with roughly 13% as singletons. What was sequenced was PBMCs. The receptors derive from a human donor in good health (CMV status not recorded). Some clones in this sample may be carry-over from other donors' samples.

The chain joins TRBV20-1 to TRBJ1-2; possibly TRBD1 for D (5 bases). Trimming pared 0 bases from V and 8 bases from J, leaving 19 bases between. The germline gives CDR1 DFQATT, CDR2 SNEGSKA (reference sequence). This CDR3 contains 15 residues. CDR3 region: CSARDLDSPRRGYTF. In nucleotides, the CDR3 is TGCAGTGCTAGAGATCTCGACAGCCCCCGGAGGGGCTACACCTTC.

In nucleotides, the CDR3 is TGTGCCAGCAGCCGGCTACGACTAGTTTTCCCAGAGACCCAGTACTTC. This sequence encodes CASSRLRLVFPETQYF. J is TRBJ2-5 and V is TRBV14; the D gene is possibly TRBD2 (6 bases). The V end was cut by 4 bases, the J end by 4 bases, with 19 bases between. Per the germline V gene, CDR1 is SGHDN and CDR2 is FVKESK. The CDR3 consists of 16 residues.

At least ten counts were recorded for this clonotype. This chain connects TRBV5-6 to TRBJ2-1, with 7 nucleotides matching TRBD1. Trimming at V came to 0 bases and at J to 2 bases, leaving 5 bases not matched to a gene. The CDR3 spans 16 residues. CDR1 and CDR2 (germline): SGHDT, YYEEEE. CDR3 sequence reads: CASSLGGGSTYNEQFF. CDR3 nucleotide sequence: TGTGCCAGCAGCTTGGGAGGGGGCAGCACCTACAATGAGCAGTTCTTC.

This clonotype was recorded at least ten times. This chain links TRBV7-6 with TRBJ2-2, with 9 bases that match TRBD2. This CDR3 is 17 amino acids long. Trimming cost V 7 bases and J 5 bases; bases outside gene matches: 14. Germline CDR1 reads SGHVS; CDR2 reads FNYEAQ. The CDR3 protein is CASTPRGGGASTGELFF. DNA of the CDR3: TGTGCCAGCACCCCCCGGGGCGGGGGGGCGTCAACCGGGGAGCTGTTTTTT.

This clonotype has at least ten counts. The rearrangement links TRBV5-4 to TRBJ1-3; no clear D. Deletions cut 5 bases from V and 4 bases from J, with 7 bases between. Germline assignment: CDR1 SGHNT and CDR2 YYREEE (reference sequence). CDR3 size: 12 residues. The CDR3: CASSVAGNTIYF. The CDR3 DNA sequence: TGTGCCAGCAGTGTGGCCGGAAACACCATATATTTT.

In this sample, this clonotype turned up many times. This sequence joins TRBV28 and TRBJ2-3; D possibly corresponds to TRBD2 (7 bases). This CDR3 has 14 amino acids. Per the germline V gene, CDR1 is MDHEN and CDR2 is SYDVKM. The V gene lost 5 bases and the J gene lost 6 bases, with 15 bases spanning the gap. The CDR3 protein is CASSGRGTGDTQYF. DNA of the CDR3: TGTGCCAGCAGTGGGAGGGGGACCGGCGATACGCAGTATTTT. The full variable domain, rest sourced from reference TRBV28 and TRBJ2-3, is DVKVTQSSRYLVKRTGEKVFLECVQDMDHENMFWYRQDPGLGLRLIYFSYDVKMKEKGDIPEGYSVSREKKERFSLILESASTNQTSMYLCASSGRGTGDTQYFGPGTRLTVL.

Remarks on this clonotype: It may be a read error: a sequence one base away is much more abundant. The chain carries TRBV28 and TRBJ2-7, with 11 bases identical to TRBD2. Unmatched junction bases numbered 3, after V lost 6 bases and J lost 2 bases. CDR1 and CDR2 from the germline V gene are MDHEN and SYDVKM. The CDR3 totals 14 residues. In DNA, the CDR3 is TGTGCCAGCAGATATAGCGGGAGGGCCTACGAGCAGTACTTC. It translates to CASRYSGRAYEQYF.

Only a few counts were recorded for this clonotype. V is TRBV4-2 and J is TRBJ1-3; D uncertain. This CDR3 is built from 15 residues. CDR1 and CDR2 from the germline V gene are LGHNA and YNFKEQ. Trimming stripped 1 base from V and 0 bases from J, with 7 bases between. The DNA for the CDR3 is TGTGCCAGCAGCCAAGGGGGTCGCTCTGGAAACACCATATATTTT. Translated: CASSQGGRSGNTIYF.

A few counts support this clonotype. The chain has TRBV27 and TRBJ1-2; 7 bases map to TRBD1. The germline CDR1 and CDR2 sequences are MNHEY and SMNVEV (reference sequence). J was trimmed by 3 bases and V by 7 bases; bases with no gene match: 5. The CDR3 contains 13 residues. Written as DNA, the CDR3 is TGTGCCAGCACCGCGGACAGGCACTATGGCTACACCTTC. This codes for CASTADRHYGYTF.

The genes are TRBV20-1 and TRBJ2-1; no clear D gene. Trimming cost V 0 bases and J 7 bases, with 13 bases left between them. The length of the CDR3 is 14 residues. Germline loops: CDR1 DFQATT, CDR2 SNEGSKA (reference sequence). The CDR3 DNA sequence: TGCAGTGCTAGAGATCGGATTTCTAGGAATGAGCAGTTCTTC. Translation: CSARDRISRNEQFF.

This chain links TRBV28 with TRBJ2-4; 8 bases line up with TRBD1. Germline V gene data show CDR1 as MDHEN and CDR2 as SYDVKM. The CDR3 extends over 15 amino acids. With V trimmed by 3 bases and J by 9 bases, 10 bases remained unmatched. CDR3 amino acids: CASSFMDRVNPIQYF. In DNA form, the CDR3 reads TGTGCCAGCAGTTTTATGGACAGGGTAAACCCCATTCAGTACTTC.

This clonotype has a handful of counts. The chain combines TRBV19 with TRBJ2-7, with a weak D call TRBD1 (5 bases). This CDR3 region has 12 residues. V was clipped by 3 bases and J by 9 bases, with 12 bases between them. CDR1 is LNHDA and CDR2 is SQIVND in the germline V gene (reference sequence). CDR3 protein: CASSIPQGSQYF. CDR3 DNA sequence: TGTGCCAGTAGTATCCCCCAGGGATCGCAGTACTTC. The variable domain in full, with the rest retrieved from reference TRBV19 and TRBJ2-7, is DGGITQSPKYLFRKEGQNVTLSCEQNLNHDAMYWYRQDPGQGLRLIYYSQIVNDFQKGDIAEGYSVSREKKESFPLTVTSAQKNPTAFYLCASSIPQGSQYFGPGTRLTVT.

This clonotype was seen ten or more times. The chain recombines TRBV5-1 with TRBJ2-2, with a tentative D call TRBD1 (6 bases). The CDR3 covers 16 residues. Between the trimmed V and J ends, which lost 1 base and 0 bases, there was a span of 10 bases. Germline CDR1 reads SGHRS; CDR2 reads YFSETQ. The CDR3 here is CASSLSGGANTGELFF. The CDR3 DNA follows: TGCGCCAGCAGCTTGAGTGGGGGCGCGAACACCGGGGAGCTGTTTTTT.

The chain uses TRBV10-3 and TRBJ2-1, with unresolved D. Germline loops: CDR1 ENHRY, CDR2 SYGVKD. This CDR3 region has 13 residues. The germline V and J ends were trimmed by 8 bases and 1 base, with 9 bases remaining between them. For the CDR3, the DNA is TGTGCCATCGGGATTGGGTCCTACAATGAGCAGTTCTTC. It yields the protein CAIGIGSYNEQFF.

This clonotype was recorded many times. The V and J genes are TRBV7-3 and TRBJ2-6; perhaps TRBD1 as D (5 bases). This CDR3 has 15 amino acids. Germline CDR1 reads SGHTA; CDR2 reads FQGTGA. V lost 2 bases and J 0 bases, leaving 5 bases between the germline ends. Here the CDR3 DNA reads TGTGCCAGCAGCTTAGGGGCCTCTGGGGCCAACGTCCTGACTTTC. Translation gives CASSLGASGANVLTF.

The sample holds many counts of this clonotype. V is TRBV7-2 and J is TRBJ2-6; D ambiguous. Deletions cut 3 bases from V and 4 bases from J, with 10 bases between. This CDR3 contains 15 residues. CDR1 and CDR2 from the germline V gene are SGHTA and FQGNSA. CDR3 protein: CASSFQSTGANVLTF. The CDR3 DNA reads TGTGCCAGCAGCTTCCAATCGACAGGGGCCAACGTCCTGACTTTC.

This clonotype was seen only a few times. V is TRBV20-1 and J is TRBJ2-3; tentatively, D is TRBD1 (6 bases). This CDR3 spans 16 amino acids. Germline-derived CDR1 and CDR2 are DFQATT and SNEGSKA (reference sequence). V was clipped by 6 bases and J by 2 bases, with 21 bases between them. This chain's CDR3 is CSAAPRGQGNTDTQYF. CDR3 coding DNA: TGCAGTGCCGCCCCCAGAGGGCAGGGGAACACAGATACGCAGTATTTT.

This clonotype is judged medium-sized. This chain links TRBV6-4 with TRBJ2-1, with TRBD2 matching 7 bases. The CDR3 has 16 residues. J gave up 4 bases and V 3 bases, and 9 bases lay outside the gene matches. Germline lookup yields CDR1 MRHNA and CDR2 SNTAGT. CDR3 residues: CASSDSTSGDYNEQFF. CDR3 in DNA: TGTGCCAGCAGTGATTCGACCAGCGGGGATTACAATGAGCAGTTCTTC.

This clonotype was observed many times. The chain combines TRBV20-1 with TRBJ1-3; D is perhaps TRBD1 (6 bases). The CDR3 contains 16 residues. With 1 base removed from V and 4 bases from J, the gap between germline ends came to 17 bases. CDR1 and CDR2 (germline): DFQATT, SNEGSKA (reference sequence). CDR3 bases: TGCAGTGCTAGAGCCAGCGGGGACATCGCAGGAAACACCATATATTTT. Translating it yields CSARASGDIAGNTIYF.

The chain couples TRBV5-1 to TRBJ2-3; 12 bases match TRBD2. CDR1 and CDR2 (germline): SGHRS, YFSETQ. The CDR3 is 19 amino acids. The J segment lost 5 bases and the V segment lost 0 bases, leaving 13 bases of the junction unmatched. CDR3 DNA: TGCGCCAGCAGCTTGGGGCCTCAAGCTAGCGGGGGGGCCCAAGATACGCAGTATTTT. This encodes CASSLGPQASGGAQDTQYF.

This clonotype was counted ten times or more. The chain links TRBV6-1 to TRBJ1-6; D gene uncertain. CDR1 MNHNS and CDR2 SASEGT come from the germline V gene. This CDR3 region has 15 residues. Trimming removed 7 bases from V and 4 bases from J, with 14 bases in between. DNA for the CDR3: TGTGCCAGCAAGACGGAGACTTCATATAATTCACCCCTCCACTTT. Protein sequence: CASKTETSYNSPLHF.

This clonotype was seen more than once but under ten times. The chain combines TRBV29-1 with TRBJ2-3; 9 nucleotides agree with TRBD1. V lost 1 base to trimming and J lost 6 bases; unmatched junction nucleotides: 8. Germline V lookup: CDR1 SQVTM, CDR2 ANQGSEA. This CDR3 region has 15 residues. The CDR3 DNA reads TGCAGCGTTGAAGGGGGACAGGGAGGATTCGATACGCAGTATTTT. This gives the protein CSVEGGQGGFDTQYF.

This clonotype was detected ten times or more. The rearrangement uses TRBV12-3 or TRBV12-4 and TRBJ1-4; a weak D match, TRBD1 (6 bases). Trimming pared 1 base from V and 8 bases from J, leaving 11 bases between. The CDR3 has 14 residues. The CDR3 here is CASSLDIRGEKLFF. The CDR3 bases are TGTGCCAGCAGTTTAGATATCAGGGGCGAAAAACTGTTTTTT.

This clonotype was counted only a few times. CDR3 nucleotide sequence: TGTGCCAGCAGTGAAGAGGGGAACATGAACACTGAAGCTTTCTTT. This sequence encodes CASSEEGNMNTEAFF. The chain uses TRBV2 and TRBJ1-1; D possibly corresponds to TRBD1 (5 bases). CDR1 and CDR2 (germline): SNHLY, FYNNEI. The length of the CDR3 is 15 residues. With 1 base removed from V and 0 bases from J, the gap between germline ends came to 9 bases.

This clonotype occurred a few times. The chain joins TRBV12-3 or TRBV12-4 to TRBJ1-2; tentative D call: TRBD1 (5 bases). CDR3 size: 13 residues. Trimming stripped 5 bases from V and 7 bases from J, with 14 bases between. In nucleotides, the CDR3 is TGTGCCAGCAGTCTGTCGGCCGGGGGTGGCTACACCTTC. This sequence encodes CASSLSAGGGYTF.

This clonotype came up many times. The chain carries TRBV11-2 and TRBJ1-2; no clear D. This CDR3 has 12 residues. Germline assignment: CDR1 SGHAT and CDR2 FQNNGV. V dropped 4 bases and J dropped 2 bases, with 5 bases sitting between them. The CDR3 sequence: CASSSENYGYTF. The CDR3 bases are TGTGCCAGCAGCTCTGAAAACTATGGCTACACCTTC. The variable domain in full, with the rest retrieved from reference TRBV11-2 and TRBJ1-2, is EAGVAQSPRYKIIEKRQSVAFWCNPISGHATLYWYQQILGQGPKLLIQFQNNGVVDDSQLPKDRFSAERLKGVDSTLKIQPAKLEDSAVYLCASSSENYGYTFGSGTRLTVV.

The sample holds many counts of this clonotype. J is TRBJ2-7 and V is TRBV6-2 or TRBV6-3; 10 bases are a match to TRBD2. V trimming: 6 bases; J trimming: 4 bases; junction bases outside the gene matches: 6. The CDR3 is made up of 14 amino acids. The germline gives CDR1 MNHEY, CDR2 SVGEGT. The CDR3 DNA reads as TGTGCCAGCAGGAGGGCTAGCGGGAGTTACGAGCAGTACTTC. Amino acid sequence: CASRRASGSYEQYF.

This clonotype was seen many times. V usage is TRBV7-2 and J usage is TRBJ2-2; D gene unclear. Per germline, CDR1 SGHTA and CDR2 FQGNSA. Trimming cost V 5 bases and J 2 bases, with 12 bases left between them. The CDR3 sequence is 15 residues long. CDR3 nucleotides: TGTGCCAGCAGCCCCGGCGCCTTTAACACCGGGGAGCTGTTTTTT. Translating gives CASSPGAFNTGELFF.

This clonotype was picked up many times. The rearrangement uses TRBV10-3 and TRBJ2-3; D remains ambiguous. V lost 3 bases and J 3 bases, leaving 7 bases between the germline ends. Germline V gives CDR1 ENHRY, CDR2 SYGVKD. The CDR3 loop spans 13 amino acids. The CDR3 region has the DNA TGTGCCATCAGTGAAGGGTCAACAGATACGCAGTATTTT. Its translation: CAISEGSTDTQYF.

This clonotype was seen many times. The chain couples TRBV7-9 to TRBJ1-1; possible D gene TRBD1, 5 bases. The germline CDR1 and CDR2 sequences are SEHNR and FQNEAQ (reference sequence). The length of the CDR3 is 16 residues. The V end lost 5 bases, the J end lost 2 bases, and 18 bases lay between the germline ends. CDR3 DNA: TGTGCCAGCAGCCCCCGCGGGGGGGTACCCAACACTGAAGCTTTCTTT. It yields the protein CASSPRGGVPNTEAFF. The entire variable domain, with the rest obtained from reference TRBV7-9 and TRBJ1-1, is as follows: DTGVSQNPRHKITKRGQNVTFRCDPISEHNRLYWYRQTLGQGPEFLTYFQNEAQLEKSRLLSDRFSAERPKGSFSTLEIQRTEQGDSAMYLCASSPRGGVPNTEAFFGQGTRLTVV.